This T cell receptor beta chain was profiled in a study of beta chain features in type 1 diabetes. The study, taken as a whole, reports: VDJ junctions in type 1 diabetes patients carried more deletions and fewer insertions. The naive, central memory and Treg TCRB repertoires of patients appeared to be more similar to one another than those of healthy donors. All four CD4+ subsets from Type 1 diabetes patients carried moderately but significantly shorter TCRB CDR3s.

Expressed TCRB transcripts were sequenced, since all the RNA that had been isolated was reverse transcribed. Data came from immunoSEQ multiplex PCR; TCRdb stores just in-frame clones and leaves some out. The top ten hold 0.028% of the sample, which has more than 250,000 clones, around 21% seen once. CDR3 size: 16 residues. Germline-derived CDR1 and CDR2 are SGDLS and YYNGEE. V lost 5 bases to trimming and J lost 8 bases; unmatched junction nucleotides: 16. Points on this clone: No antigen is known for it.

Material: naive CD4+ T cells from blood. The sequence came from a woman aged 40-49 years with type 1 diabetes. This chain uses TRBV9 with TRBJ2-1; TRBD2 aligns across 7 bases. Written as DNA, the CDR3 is TGTGCCAGCAGTTCTCAGGCGGGACTACCCAAGGATGAGCAGTTCTTC. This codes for CASSSQAGLPKDEQFF.